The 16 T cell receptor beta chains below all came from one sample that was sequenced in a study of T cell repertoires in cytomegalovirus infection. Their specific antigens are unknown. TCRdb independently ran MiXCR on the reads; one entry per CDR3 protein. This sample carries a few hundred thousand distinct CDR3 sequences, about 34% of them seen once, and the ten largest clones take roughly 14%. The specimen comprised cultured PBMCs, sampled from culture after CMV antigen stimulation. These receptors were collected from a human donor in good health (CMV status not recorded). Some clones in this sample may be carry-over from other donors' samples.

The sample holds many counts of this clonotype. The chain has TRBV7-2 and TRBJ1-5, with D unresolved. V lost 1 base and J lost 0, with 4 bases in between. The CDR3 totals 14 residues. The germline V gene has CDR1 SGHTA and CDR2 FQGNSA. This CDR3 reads CASSLGDSNQPQHF. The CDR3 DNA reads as TGTGCCAGCAGCTTAGGGGATAGCAATCAGCCCCAGCATTTT.

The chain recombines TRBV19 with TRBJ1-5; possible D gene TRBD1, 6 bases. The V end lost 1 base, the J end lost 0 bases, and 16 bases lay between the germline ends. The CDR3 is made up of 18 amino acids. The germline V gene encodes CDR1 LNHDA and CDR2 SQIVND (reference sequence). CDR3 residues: CASSIGGTRKYSNQPQHF. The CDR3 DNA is TGTGCCAGTAGTATAGGGGGGACAAGGAAATATAGCAATCAGCCCCAGCATTTT.

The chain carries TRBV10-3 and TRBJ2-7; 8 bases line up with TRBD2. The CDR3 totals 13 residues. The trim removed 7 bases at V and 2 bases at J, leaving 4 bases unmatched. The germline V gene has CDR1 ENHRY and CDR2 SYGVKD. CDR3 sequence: CAIKEAGAYEQYF. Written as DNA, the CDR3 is TGTGCCATCAAGGAAGCGGGGGCCTACGAGCAGTACTTC.

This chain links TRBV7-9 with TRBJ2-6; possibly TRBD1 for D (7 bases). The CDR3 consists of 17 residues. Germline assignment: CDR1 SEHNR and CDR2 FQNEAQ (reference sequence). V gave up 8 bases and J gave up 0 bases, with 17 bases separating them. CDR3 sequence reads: CASQVGGQSSGANVLTF. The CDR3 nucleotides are TGTGCCAGCCAAGTCGGGGGACAGAGCTCTGGGGCCAACGTCCTGACTTTC.

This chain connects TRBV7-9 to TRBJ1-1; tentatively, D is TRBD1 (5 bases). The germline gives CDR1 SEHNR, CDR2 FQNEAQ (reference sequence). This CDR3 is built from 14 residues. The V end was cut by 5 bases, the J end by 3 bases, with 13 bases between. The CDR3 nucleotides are TGTGCCAGCAGCCAACACGTGACAGACACTGAAGCTTTCTTT. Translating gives CASSQHVTDTEAFF.

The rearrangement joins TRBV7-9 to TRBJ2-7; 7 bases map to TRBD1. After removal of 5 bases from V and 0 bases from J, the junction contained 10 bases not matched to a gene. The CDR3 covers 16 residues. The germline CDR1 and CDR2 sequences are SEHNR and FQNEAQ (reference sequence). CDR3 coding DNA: TGTGCCAGCAGCGCTAGGGGGCTAGCAGACTCCTACGAGCAGTACTTC. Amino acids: CASSARGLADSYEQYF. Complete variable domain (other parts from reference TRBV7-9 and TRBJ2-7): DTGVSQNPRHKITKRGQNVTFRCDPISEHNRLYWYRQTLGQGPEFLTYFQNEAQLEKSRLLSDRFSAERPKGSFSTLEIQRTEQGDSAMYLCASSARGLADSYEQYFGPGTRLTVT.

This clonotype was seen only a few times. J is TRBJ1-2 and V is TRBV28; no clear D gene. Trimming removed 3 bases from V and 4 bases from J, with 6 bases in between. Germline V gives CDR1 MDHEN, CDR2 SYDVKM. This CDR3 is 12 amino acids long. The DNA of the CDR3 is TGTGCCAGCAGTTTTGTCACCTATGGCTACACCTTC. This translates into CASSFVTYGYTF.

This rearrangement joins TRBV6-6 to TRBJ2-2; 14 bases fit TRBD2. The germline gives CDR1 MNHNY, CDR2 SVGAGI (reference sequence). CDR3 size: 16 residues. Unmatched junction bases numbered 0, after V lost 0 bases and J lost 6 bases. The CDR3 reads CASSYSGLAGAGELFF. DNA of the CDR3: TGTGCCAGCAGTTACTCGGGACTAGCGGGAGCCGGGGAGCTGTTTTTT.

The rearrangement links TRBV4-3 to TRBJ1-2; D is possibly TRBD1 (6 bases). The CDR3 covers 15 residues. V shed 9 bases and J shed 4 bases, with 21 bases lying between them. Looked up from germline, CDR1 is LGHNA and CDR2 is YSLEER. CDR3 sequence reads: CARTEGGGGFYGYTF. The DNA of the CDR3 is TGCGCCAGAACGGAAGGGGGAGGAGGGTTCTATGGCTACACCTTC.

DNA of the CDR3: TGTGCCAGCAGCTTAGCCCGCAGAGGGGCTTACACTGAAGCTTTCTTT. Its protein is CASSLARRGAYTEAFF. This chain joins TRBV7-9 and TRBJ1-1, with D possibly TRBD1 on 5 matching bases. The germline V and J ends were trimmed by 0 bases and 3 bases, with 14 bases remaining between them. Germline CDR1 SEHNR, CDR2 FQNEAQ (reference sequence). The CDR3 is 16 residues long.

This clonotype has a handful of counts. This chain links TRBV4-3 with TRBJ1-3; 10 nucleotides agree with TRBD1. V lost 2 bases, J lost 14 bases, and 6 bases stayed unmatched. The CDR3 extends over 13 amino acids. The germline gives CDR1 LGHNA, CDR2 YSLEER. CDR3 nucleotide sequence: TGCGCCAGCAGCCAACACACCGGGACAGGGGTATATTTT. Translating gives CASSQHTGTGVYF.

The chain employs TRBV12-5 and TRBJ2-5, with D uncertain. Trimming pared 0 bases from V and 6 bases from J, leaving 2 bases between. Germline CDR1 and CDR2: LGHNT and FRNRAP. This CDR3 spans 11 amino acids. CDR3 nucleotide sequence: TGTGCTAGTGGTTTGGTAAAGACCCAGTACTTC. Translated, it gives CASGLVKTQYF.

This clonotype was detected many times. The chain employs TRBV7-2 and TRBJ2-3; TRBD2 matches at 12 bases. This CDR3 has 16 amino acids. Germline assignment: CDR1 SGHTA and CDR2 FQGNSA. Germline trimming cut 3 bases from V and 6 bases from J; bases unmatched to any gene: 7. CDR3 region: CASSLLAGGPEDTQYF. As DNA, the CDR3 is TGTGCCAGCAGCTTGCTAGCGGGAGGGCCCGAGGATACGCAGTATTTT.

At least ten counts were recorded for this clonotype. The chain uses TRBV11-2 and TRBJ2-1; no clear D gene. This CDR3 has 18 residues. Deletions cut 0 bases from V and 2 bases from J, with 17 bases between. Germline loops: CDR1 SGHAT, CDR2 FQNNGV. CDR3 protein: CASSLDVSPQSAYNEQFF. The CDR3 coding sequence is TGTGCCAGCAGCTTAGATGTCAGCCCACAGTCTGCCTACAATGAGCAGTTCTTC.

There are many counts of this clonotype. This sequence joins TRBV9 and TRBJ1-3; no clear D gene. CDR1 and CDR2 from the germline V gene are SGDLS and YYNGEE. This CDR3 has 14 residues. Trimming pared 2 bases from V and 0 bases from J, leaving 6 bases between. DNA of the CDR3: TGTGCCAGCAGCGTGACGGACTCTGGAAACACCATATATTTT. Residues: CASSVTDSGNTIYF.

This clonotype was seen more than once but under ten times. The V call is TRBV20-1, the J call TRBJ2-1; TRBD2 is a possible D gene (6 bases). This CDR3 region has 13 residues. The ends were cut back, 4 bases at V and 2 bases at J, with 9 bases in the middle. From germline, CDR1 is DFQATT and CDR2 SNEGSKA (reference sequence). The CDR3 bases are TGCAGTGCTATACCGGGGGCCTACAATGAGCAGTTCTTC. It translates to CSAIPGAYNEQFF.